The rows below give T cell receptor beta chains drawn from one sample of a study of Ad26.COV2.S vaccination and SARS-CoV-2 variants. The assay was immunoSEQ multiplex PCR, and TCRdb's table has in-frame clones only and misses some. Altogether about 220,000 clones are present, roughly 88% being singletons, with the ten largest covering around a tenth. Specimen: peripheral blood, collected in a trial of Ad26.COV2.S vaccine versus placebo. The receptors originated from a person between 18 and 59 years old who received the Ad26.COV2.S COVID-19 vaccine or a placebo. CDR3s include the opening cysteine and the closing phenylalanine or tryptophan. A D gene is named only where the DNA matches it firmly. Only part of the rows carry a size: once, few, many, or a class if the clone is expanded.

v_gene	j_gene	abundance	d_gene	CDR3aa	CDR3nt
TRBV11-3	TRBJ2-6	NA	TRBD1	CASSLGGTGGAGANVLTF	TGTGCCAGCAGCTTAGGTGGGACAGGGGGCGCCGGGGCCAACGTCCTGACTTTC
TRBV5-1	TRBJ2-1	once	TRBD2	CASSLTSAGYNEQFF	TGCGCCAGCAGCCTTACTAGCGCTGGGTACAATGAGCAGTTCTTC
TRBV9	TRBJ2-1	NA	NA	CASSVERTAPEQFF	TGTGCCAGCAGCGTAGAGCGGACAGCTCCTGAGCAGTTCTTC
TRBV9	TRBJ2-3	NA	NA	CASSGGWGTDTQYF	TGTGCCAGCAGCGGGGGGTGGGGCACAGATACGCAGTATTTT
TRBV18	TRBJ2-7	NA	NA	CASSPGYEQYF	TGTGCCAGCTCACCAGGATACGAGCAGTACTTC
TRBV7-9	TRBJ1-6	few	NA	CASSLVQGRAPLHF	TGTGCCAGCAGCTTAGTTCAGGGTCGGGCACCCCTCCACTTT
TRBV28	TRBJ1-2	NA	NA	CASSPLARGYTF	TGTGCCAGCAGTCCCCTGGCCAGGGGCTACACCTTC
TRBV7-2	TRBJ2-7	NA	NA	CASSFAGARAYEQYF	TGTGCCAGCAGCTTTGCGGGTGCAAGGGCCTACGAGCAGTACTTC
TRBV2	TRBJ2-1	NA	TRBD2	CASIGTSGGNNEQFF	TGTGCCAGCATCGGGACTAGCGGAGGGAACAATGAGCAGTTCTTC
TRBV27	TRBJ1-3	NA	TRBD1	CASSLQGQIGNTIYF	TGTGCCAGCAGTTTACAGGGACAGATCGGAAACACCATATATTTT
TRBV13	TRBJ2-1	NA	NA	CASSLGLKGPTDGKQFF	TGTGCCAGCAGCTTAGGCCTAAAAGGGCCGACCGACGGAAAGCAGTTCTTC
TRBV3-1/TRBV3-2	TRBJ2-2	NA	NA	CASSLRLTGELFF	TGTGCCAGCAGCCTAAGACTAACCGGGGAGCTGTTTTTT
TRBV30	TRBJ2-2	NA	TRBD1	CAWGQGVFGELFF	TGTGCCTGGGGACAGGGGGTATTCGGGGAGCTGTTTTTT
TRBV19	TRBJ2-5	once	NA	CASSIKGDYQETQYF	TGTGCCAGTAGTATAAAGGGGGACTATCAAGAGACCCAGTACTTC
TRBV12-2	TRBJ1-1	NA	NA	CASRPGWESENTEAFF	TGTGCAAGTCGCCCGGGGTGGGAGTCCGAGAACACTGAAGCTTTCTTT